The 13 T cell receptor beta chains given below trace back to one sample, sequenced in a study of early T cells in non-severe SARS-CoV-2 infection. TCRdb re-analysed the 5' RACE reads in MiXCR, keeping a single row per CDR3 protein. Of some 40,000 distinct CDR3 sequences listed, 4.5% to 7% are singletons. The sample here was whole blood, taken at baseline. Source of these receptors: an adult who was a healthcare worker with PCR-confirmed SARS-CoV-2 infection or an uninfected control (not recorded which).

This clonotype was detected ten times or more. The gene calls are TRBV3-1 and TRBJ1-3; maybe TRBD1 (6 bases). V was trimmed by 4 bases and J by 4 bases, leaving 8 bases between them. The CDR3 loop spans 13 amino acids. Germline values: CDR1 LGHDT, CDR2 YNNKEL (reference sequence). The CDR3 region is CASSLGTGNTIYF. The DNA for the CDR3 is TGTGCCAGCAGCCTCGGGACAGGAAACACCATATATTTT.

This clonotype occurred a few times. V and J are TRBV3-2 and TRBJ2-1. TRBV3-2 is annotated as a pseudogene. CDR3 length equals 14 residues. The CDR3 reads CASSQDDGDNEQFF. CDR3 sequence (DNA): TGTGCCAGCAGCCAAGATGACGGGGACAATGAGCAGTTCTTC.

This clonotype was counted ten times or more. The chain combines TRBV19 with TRBJ1-2; a possible D gene is TRBD1 (5 bases). The V gene lost 5 bases and the J gene lost 4 bases, with 14 bases spanning the gap. Germline CDR1 and CDR2: LNHDA and SQIVND (reference sequence). This CDR3 spans 14 amino acids. CDR3 DNA sequence: TGTGCCAGTAGTCCCCAGGGACTTTCCTATGGCTACACCTTC. Translation: CASSPQGLSYGYTF.

The genes are TRBV7-2 and TRBJ1-6, with a weak D call TRBD1 (6 bases). V was trimmed by 2 bases and J by 10 bases, leaving 24 bases between them. Germline CDR1 SGHTA, CDR2 FQGNSA. This CDR3 has 18 residues. This chain's CDR3 is CASSLSGGYTGSNSPLHF. CDR3 in DNA: TGTGCCAGCAGCTTAAGTGGCGGATATACAGGGAGTAACTCACCCCTCCACTTT.

This clonotype was counted many times. The chain has TRBV13 and TRBJ2-7; tentatively, D is TRBD2 (5 bases). Deletions cut 0 bases from V and 4 bases from J, with 7 bases between. Germline CDR1 reads PRHDT; CDR2 reads FYEKMQ (reference sequence). The CDR3 totals 13 residues. CDR3 nucleotides: TGTGCCAGCAGCTTAGGCCGGGGTTACGAGCAGTACTTC. This encodes CASSLGRGYEQYF.

On this clonotype: The junction departs from germline at one end; a sequencing error may be responsible. CDR3 coding DNA: TGTACCAGCAGAACTTCAGGGGGCTATGGCTACACCTTC. Protein sequence: CTSRTSGGYGYTF. The rearrangement joins TRBV27 to TRBJ1-2; TRBD1 agrees at 7 bases. This CDR3 contains 13 residues. CDR1 and CDR2 from the germline V gene are MNHEY and SMNVEV (reference sequence).

The chain carries TRBV29-1 and TRBJ2-5; 12 bases match TRBD2. The CDR3 is 15 residues long. Germline-derived CDR1 and CDR2 are SQVTM and ANQGSEA. V was clipped by 3 bases and J by 2 bases; unmatched bases: 4. CDR3 DNA sequence: TGCAGCGTTGAGGGGACTAGCGGGTCTCAAGAGACCCAGTACTTC. Translation: CSVEGTSGSQETQYF.

This clonotype qualifies as large. CDR3 nucleotide sequence: TGTGCCACCGTGACAGGGGACAACACTGAAGCTTTCTTT. It encodes CATVTGDNTEAFF. The gene calls are TRBV2 and TRBJ1-1; TRBD1 matches 8 bases. The length of the CDR3 is 13 residues. The J segment lost 2 bases and the V segment lost 10 bases, leaving 6 bases of the junction unmatched. The germline gives CDR1 SNHLY, CDR2 FYNNEI. The full variable domain, in which reference TRBV2 and TRBJ1-1 provide the parts outside the CDR3, is EPEVTQTPSHQVTQMGQEVILRCVPISNHLYFYWYRQILGQKVEFLVSFYNNEISEKSEIFDDQFSVERPDGSNFTLKIRSTKLEDSAMYFCATVTGDNTEAFFGQGTRLTVV.

This clonotype occurred many times. The chain recombines TRBV10-1 with TRBJ1-4; tentative D call: TRBD1 (5 bases). Looked up from germline, CDR1 is WNHNN and CDR2 is SYGVQD (reference sequence). The CDR3 extends over 13 amino acids. Between the trimmed V and J ends, which lost 6 bases and 4 bases, there was a span of 9 bases. In DNA form, the CDR3 reads TGCGCCAGCAGCGGGGGTGTTAATGAAAAACTGTTTTTT. This encodes CASSGGVNEKLFF.

This clonotype was seen only a few times. V gene TRBV11-1 combines with J gene TRBJ2-5; TRBD2 aligns across 7 bases. After removal of 5 bases from V and 5 bases from J, the junction contained 14 bases not matched to a gene. This CDR3 spans 16 amino acids. Germline V gene sequence: CDR1 SGHAT, CDR2 FQDESV (reference sequence). Written as DNA, the CDR3 is TGTGCCAGCAGCCCGCGCCAAGCAAACGGGAGGGAGACCCAGTACTTC. Residues: CASSPRQANGRETQYF.

Ten or more counts support this clonotype. The V and J genes are TRBV6-5 and TRBJ1-2; 7 bases line up with TRBD1. The V gene end was trimmed by 8 bases and the J gene end by 2 bases; junction bases not matched to a gene: 5. This CDR3 spans 13 amino acids. CDR1 is MNHEY and CDR2 is SVGAGI in the germline V gene. The chain's CDR3 is CASGLTGNYGYTF. The CDR3 DNA reads as TGTGCCAGCGGATTGACAGGGAACTATGGCTACACCTTC.

There are many counts of this clonotype. The rearrangement joins TRBV20-1 to TRBJ1-1; unclear D gene. The V end was cut by 0 bases, the J end by 5 bases, with 13 bases between. The CDR3 loop spans 14 amino acids. Germline V CDR1 and CDR2: DFQATT, SNEGSKA (reference sequence). This CDR3 reads CSARDPAGSTEAFF. Here the CDR3 DNA reads TGCAGTGCTAGAGATCCAGCAGGTAGTACTGAAGCTTTCTTT.

This clonotype occurred many times. This chain links TRBV20-1 with TRBJ2-5; the D gene is possibly TRBD2 (6 bases). Deletions cut 3 bases from V and 4 bases from J, with 12 bases between. The CDR3 is 13 amino acids. CDR1 is DFQATT, CDR2 SNEGSKA, per germline (reference sequence). The DNA of the CDR3 is TGCAGTGCTAGGACTCGGGGGAGAGAGACCCAGTACTTC. Encoded protein: CSARTRGRETQYF.